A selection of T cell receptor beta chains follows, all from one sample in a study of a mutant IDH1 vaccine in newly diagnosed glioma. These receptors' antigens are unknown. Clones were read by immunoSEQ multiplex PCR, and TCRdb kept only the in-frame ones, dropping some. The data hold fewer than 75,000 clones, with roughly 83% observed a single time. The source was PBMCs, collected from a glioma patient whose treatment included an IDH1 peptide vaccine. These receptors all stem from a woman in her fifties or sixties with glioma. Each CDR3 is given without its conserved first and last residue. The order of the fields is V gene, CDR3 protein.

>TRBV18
ASSPPGANVLT
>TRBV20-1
SARDSPLH
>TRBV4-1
ASRKSGDFSSGNTIY
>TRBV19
ASSTYQDFPYEQY
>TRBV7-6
ASSLDHSRRVYNEQF
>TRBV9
ASSFDAYEQY
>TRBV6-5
ASSPRADTQY
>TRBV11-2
ASSLDGSTEAF
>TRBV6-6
ASRSGGTGGGNTIY
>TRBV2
ASMGGRGGNQPQH
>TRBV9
ASSAAATGNYRAF
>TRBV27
ASSLGRSGGTEAF
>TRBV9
ASGWGGEQF
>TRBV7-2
ASSSDRVSQPQH
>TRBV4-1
ASSQDQLAGEQY
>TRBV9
ASSVVGAGTEAF
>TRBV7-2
ASSFGDRVKTEAF
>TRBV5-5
ASSLDHGGNGAYEQY
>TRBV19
ASTTTGNSNQPQH
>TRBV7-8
ASSLAQGSYSNQPQH
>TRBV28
ASSLSGTVDQPQH
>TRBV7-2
ASNTDRDNEQF
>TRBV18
ASSPGQGDGYT
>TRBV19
ASSIAGKAF
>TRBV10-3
AMRTGVEDNSPLH
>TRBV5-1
ASSLEYPSYEQY
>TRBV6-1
ASSRGDLTSGELF
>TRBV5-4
ASSLEGDTQY
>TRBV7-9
ASKRGAGNTIY
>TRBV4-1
ASSQAGTGGYGYT
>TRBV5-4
ASSPSTGGGETQY
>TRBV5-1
ASSLVFGDEQY
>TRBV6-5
ASSYQKGDTQY
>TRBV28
ASSVTETYGYT
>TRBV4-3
ASSQDYGGDTEAF
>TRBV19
ASSVDPGSYNSPLH
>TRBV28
ASSNSYEQY
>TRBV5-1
ASSLGGTGVPETQY
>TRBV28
ASSDPGNGYT
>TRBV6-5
ASSRTGSNSPLH
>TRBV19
ASSLRDRSLYGYT
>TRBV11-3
ASSLGKGEARNSPLH
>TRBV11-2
ASSFLGQDSYEQY
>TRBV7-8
ASSLGDSVVGYT
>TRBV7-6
ASSLGGRETQY